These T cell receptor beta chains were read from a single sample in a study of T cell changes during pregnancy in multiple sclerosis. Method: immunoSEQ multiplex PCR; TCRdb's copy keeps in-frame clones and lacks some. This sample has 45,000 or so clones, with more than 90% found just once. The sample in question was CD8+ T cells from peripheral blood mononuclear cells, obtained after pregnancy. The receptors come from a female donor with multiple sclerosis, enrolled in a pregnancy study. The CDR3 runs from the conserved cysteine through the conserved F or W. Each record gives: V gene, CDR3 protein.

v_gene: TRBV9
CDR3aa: CASSATTGSLRETQYF

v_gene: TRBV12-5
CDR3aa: CASGPGQGRLYEQYF

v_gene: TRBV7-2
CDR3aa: CASSRTLDRVRQTQYF

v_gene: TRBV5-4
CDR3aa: CASSLGRGPDTQYF

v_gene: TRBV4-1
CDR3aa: CASSQEGRDEQYF

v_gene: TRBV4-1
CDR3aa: CASSQGELNTEAFF

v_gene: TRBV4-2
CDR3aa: CASSQEGGTGANVLTF

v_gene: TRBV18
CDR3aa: CASSPPTGAYEQYF

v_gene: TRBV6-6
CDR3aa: CASSYGTPSGANVLTF

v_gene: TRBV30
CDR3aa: CAWKEGAYLPGANVLTF

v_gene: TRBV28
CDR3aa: CASNDRDTPYEQYF

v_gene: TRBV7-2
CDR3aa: CASSPRTGFLNQPQHF

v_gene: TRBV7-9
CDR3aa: CASSRENEQYF

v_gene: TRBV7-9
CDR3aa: CASSLGGGAENEQYF

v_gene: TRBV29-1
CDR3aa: CSVEFQYGYTF

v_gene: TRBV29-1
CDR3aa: CSVVTGRDTEAFF

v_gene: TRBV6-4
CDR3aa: CASSESAGFVTDTQYF

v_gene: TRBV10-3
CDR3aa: CAISESFGYEQYF

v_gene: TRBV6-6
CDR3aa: CASSLPGTRTYGYTF

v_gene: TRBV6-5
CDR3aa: CVSKGTTDLNTEAFF

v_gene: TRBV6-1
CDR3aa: CASSAYAGGEAGELFF

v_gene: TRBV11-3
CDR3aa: CASSLGGPEQYF

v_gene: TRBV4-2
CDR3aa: CASSELAGSSYEQYF

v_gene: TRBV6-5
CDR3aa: CASSYVTTGSYEQYF

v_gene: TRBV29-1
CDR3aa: CSVGTGGATYGYTF

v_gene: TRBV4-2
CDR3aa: CASSLHDRASGNTIYF

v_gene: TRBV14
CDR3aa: CASSQGAVNEQFF

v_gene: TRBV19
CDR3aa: CASSQSSWSSYEQYF

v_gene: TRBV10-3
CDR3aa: CATLPELLGGYTF

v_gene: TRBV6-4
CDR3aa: CASSDSSHNEQFF

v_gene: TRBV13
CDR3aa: CASSPRGTGDGYTF

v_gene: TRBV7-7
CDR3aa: CASSRRTSGTLTETQYF

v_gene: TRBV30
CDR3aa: CAWREGTGVKWGSPLHF

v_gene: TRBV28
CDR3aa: CASTAGGSGNTIYF

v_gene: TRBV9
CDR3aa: CASSVEGRETQYF

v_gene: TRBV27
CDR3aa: CASSSGLAGNYEQYF

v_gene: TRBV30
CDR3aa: CAWSVRGFYSNQPQHF

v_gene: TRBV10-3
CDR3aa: CAISETSGTDTQYF

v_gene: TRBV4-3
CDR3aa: CASSQVLPGDGNTIYF

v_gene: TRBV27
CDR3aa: CASSFSPGENNEQFF

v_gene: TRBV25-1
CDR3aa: CASSEYEGISNEKLFF

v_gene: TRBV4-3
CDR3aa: CASSQAGDEQYF

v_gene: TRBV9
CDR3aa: CASSNTGGKETQYF

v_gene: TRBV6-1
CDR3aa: CASSQGQGAYEQYF

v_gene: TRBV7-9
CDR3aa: CASSPGVAGGPSETQYF

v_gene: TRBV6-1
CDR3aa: CASSEAGVSYTGELFF

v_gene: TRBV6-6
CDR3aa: CASRNRGSHSYEQYF

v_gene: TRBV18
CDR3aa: CASSPDSTNQPQHF

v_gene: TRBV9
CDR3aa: CASSVETGPGNTIYF

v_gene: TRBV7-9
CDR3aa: CASSFGRAITFNGYTF